Listed here are 5 T cell receptor beta chains from one sample, sequenced in a study of OX40 agonist ivuxolimab in advanced cancers. TCRdb's copy holds only in-frame clones and misses some; the assay was immunoSEQ multiplex PCR. The data show more than 75,000 clones, around nine tenths seen once. This sample comprised CD4+ or CD8+ T cells sorted from blood, obtained in a trial of the OX40 agonist ivuxolimab. These receptors originate from an adult with an advanced solid tumor such as melanoma, head and neck, liver or kidney cancer.

The chain links TRBV18 to TRBJ1-2; D is uncertain. This CDR3 comprises 14 residues. CDR1 is KGHSH and CDR2 is LQKENI in the germline V gene. The ends were cut back, 2 bases at V and 5 bases at J, with 12 bases in the middle. CDR3 DNA sequence: TGTGCCAGCTCACCAGTGGACGGAAATTATGGCTACACCTTC. Encoded protein: CASSPVDGNYGYTF. Using reference TRBV18 and TRBJ1-2 for the parts outside the CDR3, the full variable domain is NAGVMQNPRHLVRRRGQEARLRCSPMKGHSHVYWYRQLPEEGLKFMVYLQKENIIDESGMPKERFSAEFPKEGPSILRIQQVVRGDSAAYFCASSPVDGNYGYTFGSGTRLTVV.

V usage is TRBV5-1 and J usage is TRBJ2-1; 7 nucleotides align to TRBD1. The length of the CDR3 is 13 residues. V dropped 4 bases and J dropped 8; count of bases not matched to a gene: 6. Germline CDR1 reads SGHRS; CDR2 reads YFSETQ. CDR3 bases: TGCGCCAGCAGCCTAACAGGGGTCTATGAGCAGTTCTTC. Residues: CASSLTGVYEQFF.

There are a few counts of this clone. CDR3 sequence reads: CASSEVRQKTGELFF. The DNA of the CDR3 is TGTGCCAGCAGTGAAGTGCGACAGAAAACCGGGGAGCTGTTTTTT. The rearrangement uses TRBV2 and TRBJ2-2; TRBD1 is a possible D gene (5 bases). V lost 1 base, J lost 5 bases, and 11 bases lay in between. The CDR3 is made up of 15 amino acids. Looked up from germline, CDR1 is SNHLY and CDR2 is FYNNEI.

The chain employs TRBV7-8 and TRBJ2-5, with 8 positions matching TRBD2. CDR1 is SGHVS and CDR2 is FQNEAQ in the germline V gene. With V trimmed by 6 bases and J by 3 bases, 12 bases remained unmatched. The CDR3 is 16 amino acids. The CDR3 sequence is CASRIAGGGRKETQYF. The DNA of the CDR3 is TGTGCCAGCAGGATAGCGGGCGGGGGGCGGAAAGAGACCCAGTACTTC. Drawing the rest from reference TRBV7-8 and TRBJ2-5, the complete variable domain is GAGVSQSPRYKVAKRGQDVALRCDPISGHVSLFWYQQALGQGPEFLTYFQNEAQLDKSGLPSDRFFAERPEGSVSTLKIQRTQQEDSAVYLCASRIAGGGRKETQYFGPGTRLLVL.

The chain combines TRBV4-1 with TRBJ2-1; TRBD2 agrees at 9 bases. CDR1 and CDR2 (germline): MGHRA, YSYEKL. The CDR3 covers 14 residues. V gave up 8 bases and J gave up 2 bases; unmatched junction bases: 4. As DNA, the CDR3 is TGCGCCAGCCGAGCGGGGGGAACCTACAATGAGCAGTTCTTC. Residues: CASRAGGTYNEQFF.